The next 9 T cell receptor beta chains were all read from a single sample in a study of Graves' ophthalmopathy and Graves' hyperthyroidism (dated by TCRdb to 2016 to 2019). For sequencing, an Illumina HiSeq 2000 was employed. For repertoire sequencing, the TCR beta CDR3 regions were amplified from RNA transcripts. HTBI primers and the Qiagen OneStep RT-PCR kit were used in a first-round RT-PCR, which was followed by a second-round multiplex PCR, size selection and purification. In-frame beta chains were kept once TCRdb had trimmed the public reads at Q25 with fastp and called clones with MiXCR. Rows merge per CDR3 protein into single entries with the most common DNA and genes. The sample contains approximately 160,000 distinct CDR3 sequences, approximately 40% of them found a single time. The top ten clonotypes cover roughly 6% of the sample. The material sequenced was peripheral blood. Receptor source: a woman aged 40 to 50 with Graves' ophthalmopathy. Donor details come from another sample of the same person, matched by shared clones.

The V call is TRBV29-1, the J call TRBJ1-3, with a weak D call TRBD1 (5 bases). The CDR3 length is 14 residues. V was shortened by 6 bases and J by 0 bases, with 12 bases between the two germline ends. Germline V lookup: CDR1 SQVTM, CDR2 ANQGSEA. The CDR3 region has the DNA TGCAGCGTGGGTCTGGGGCACTCTGGAAACACCATATATTTT. Its protein product is CSVGLGHSGNTIYF.

The J gene is TRBJ2-5, the V gene TRBV29-1; D tentatively fits TRBD1 or TRBD2 (5 bases each). The CDR3 is 17 residues long. The germline V and J ends were trimmed by 6 bases and 4 bases, with 27 bases remaining between them. CDR1 SQVTM and CDR2 ANQGSEA come from the germline V gene. CDR3 coding DNA: TGCAGCGTCGAGGGCATGGGCGGTAAGGGGAGTTTAGAGACCCAGTACTTC. Translation: CSVEGMGGKGSLETQYF.

This clonotype has only a few counts. J is TRBJ2-5 and V is TRBV11-3, with a weak D call TRBD2 (6 bases). Trimming took 5 bases from V and 0 from J, leaving 13 bases between them. The CDR3 runs to 15 residues. The germline V gene encodes CDR1 SGHNT and CDR2 YENEEA. The CDR3 nucleotides read TGTGCCAGCAGCCCTCCGAGCGGGCACCAAGAGACCCAGTACTTC. It specifies CASSPPSGHQETQYF.

V is TRBV6-1 and J is TRBJ2-5; D perhaps matches TRBD2 (5 bases). Germline-derived CDR1 and CDR2 are MNHNS and SASEGT. V lost 3 bases and J 5 bases, leaving 16 bases between the germline ends. The CDR3 spans 15 residues. CDR3 DNA sequence: TGTGCCAGCAGTGATCAGGTGGGAGTGGGTGAGACCCAGTACTTC. This codes for CASSDQVGVGETQYF.

This clonotype occurred many times. The chain combines TRBV7-8 with TRBJ1-1; D is perhaps TRBD1 (5 bases). Germline values: CDR1 SGHVS, CDR2 FQNEAQ. Trimming shortened V by 5 bases and J by 9 bases, and 10 bases separated the two germline ends. This CDR3 region has 11 residues. CDR3 sequence: CASSHGTKAFF. CDR3 nucleotide sequence: TGTGCCAGCAGCCACGGGACGAAAGCTTTCTTT.

This clonotype was observed once. The chain couples TRBV12-3 or TRBV12-4 to TRBJ1-3, with D possibly being TRBD1 (5 bases). This CDR3 contains 13 residues. V lost 5 bases and J 8 bases, leaving 13 bases between the germline ends. CDR3 residues: CASSGGPGHTIYF. The CDR3 DNA sequence: TGTGCCAGCAGTGGGGGTCCGGGGCACACCATATATTTT.

This clonotype came up many times. The chain employs TRBV2 and TRBJ2-7; 12 nucleotides align to TRBD2. The trim removed 4 bases at V and 7 bases at J, leaving 5 bases unmatched. CDR3 length equals 14 residues. The germline CDR1 and CDR2 sequences are SNHLY and FYNNEI. CDR3 nucleotides: TGTGCCAGCAGTGGGACTAGCGGGGCGAGTGAGCAGTACTTC. Protein: CASSGTSGASEQYF.

This clonotype occurred a few times. The chain joins TRBV15 to TRBJ2-2, with TRBD1 identical over 9 bases. The CDR3 runs 16 residues. Germline CDR1 reads LNHNV; CDR2 reads YYDKDF (reference sequence). Trimming removed 2 bases from V and 3 bases from J; junction bases left unmatched: 4. The CDR3 DNA reads as TGTGCCACCAGCAGACCGACAGGGGGTGACACCGGGGAGCTGTTTTTT. This codes for CATSRPTGGDTGELFF.

This clonotype has ten or more counts. The chain couples TRBV19 to TRBJ1-1; 9 bases are shared with TRBD1. Germline values: CDR1 LNHDA, CDR2 SQIVND (reference sequence). The CDR3 spans 14 residues. V trimming: 5 bases; J trimming: 6 bases; junction bases outside the gene matches: 7. The CDR3 region is CASSSPGQGSEAFF. The CDR3 DNA reads TGTGCCAGTAGTTCACCGGGACAGGGCTCTGAAGCTTTCTTT.